Listed below are T cell receptor beta chains from one sample, sequenced in a study of response to subunit inactivated influenza vaccine. Via MiXCR, TCRdb re-called the RT-PCR reads, giving one row per CDR3 protein. The repertoire consists of more than 550,000 distinct CDR3 sequences, with approximately 12% occurring once and the leading ten covering roughly 10%. The sequences come from PBMCs from blood, collected on the day of vaccination. All receptors come from a man in his forties or fifties who received an inactivated influenza vaccine. Each CDR3 is given with its conserved first and last residue. The D gene is left open where the match is weak. Only part of the rows carry a size: once, few, many, or a class if the clone is expanded.

j_gene | abundance | d_gene | v_gene | CDR3aa | CDR3nt
TRBJ2-2 | few | NA | TRBV6-5 | CASSYSPGFNTGELFF | TGTGCCAGCAGTTACTCACCGGGATTCAACACCGGGGAGCTGTTTTTT
TRBJ2-1 | few | NA | TRBV20-1 | CSATGLPYNEQFF | TGCAGTGCCACGGGACTCCCCTACAATGAGCAGTTCTTC
TRBJ1-5 | NA | NA | TRBV6-1 | CASSEFGSYSNQPQHF | TGTGCCAGCAGTGAATTCGGTAGCTATAGCAATCAGCCCCAGCATTTT
TRBJ1-3 | NA | NA | TRBV7-9 | CASNQVGDGNTIYF | TGTGCCAGCAACCAAGTAGGGGACGGAAACACCATATATTTT
TRBJ1-5 | few | NA | TRBV4-3 | CASSQEVGSFNQPQHF | TGCGCCAGCAGCCAAGAAGTTGGCAGCTTCAATCAGCCCCAGCATTTT
TRBJ1-1 | NA | NA | TRBV12-3/TRBV12-4 | CASSSPVLGAGTEAFF | TGTGCCAGCAGCTCCCCGGTGTTGGGGGCTGGGACTGAAGCTTTCTTT
TRBJ1-1 | NA | TRBD1 | TRBV30 | CAWSPDRDTEAFF | TGTGCCTGGAGCCCGGACAGGGACACTGAAGCTTTCTTT
TRBJ2-5 | many | TRBD1 | TRBV5-1 | CASRMGQGETQYF | TGCGCCAGCAGAATGGGACAGGGAGAGACCCAGTACTTC
TRBJ2-3 | NA | TRBD2 | TRBV20-1 | CSARGGLAGSSTDTQYF | TGCAGTGCTCGCGGAGGACTAGCGGGGAGTAGCACAGATACGCAGTATTTT
TRBJ1-3 | NA | NA | TRBV15 | CATSRDRVLPGNTIYF | TGTGCCACCAGCAGAGATCGGGTGTTGCCTGGAAACACCATATATTTT
TRBJ2-5 | few | TRBD1 | TRBV28 | CASSLVGQGGETQYF | TGTGCCAGCAGTTTAGTCGGACAGGGTGGAGAGACCCAGTACTTC
TRBJ1-1 | few | NA | TRBV6-1 | CASLTGKNTEAFF | TGTGCCAGCCTGACGGGTAAAAACACTGAAGCTTTCTTT
TRBJ2-1 | NA | NA | TRBV27 | CASAQGIGNEQFF | TGTGCCAGCGCCCAGGGGATTGGGAATGAGCAGTTCTTC
TRBJ1-2 | NA | TRBD1 | TRBV5-5 | CASTRDGTDYGYTF | TGTGCCAGCACCCGGGATGGGACAGACTATGGCTACACCTTC
TRBJ2-1 | NA | TRBD2 | TRBV20-1 | CSVDPGTSGRWSYNEQFF | TGCAGTGTTGACCCCGGGACTAGCGGGAGATGGTCCTACAATGAGCAGTTCTTC
TRBJ2-7 | few | NA | TRBV12-3/TRBV12-4 | CASSSIMNEQYF | TGTGCCAGCAGTTCTATAATGAACGAGCAGTACTTC
TRBJ2-1 | few | NA | TRBV10-3 | CAISGFRGLGLAGNNEQFF | TGTGCCATCAGTGGGTTCAGGGGGCTAGGGCTAGCGGGAAACAATGAGCAGTTCTTC